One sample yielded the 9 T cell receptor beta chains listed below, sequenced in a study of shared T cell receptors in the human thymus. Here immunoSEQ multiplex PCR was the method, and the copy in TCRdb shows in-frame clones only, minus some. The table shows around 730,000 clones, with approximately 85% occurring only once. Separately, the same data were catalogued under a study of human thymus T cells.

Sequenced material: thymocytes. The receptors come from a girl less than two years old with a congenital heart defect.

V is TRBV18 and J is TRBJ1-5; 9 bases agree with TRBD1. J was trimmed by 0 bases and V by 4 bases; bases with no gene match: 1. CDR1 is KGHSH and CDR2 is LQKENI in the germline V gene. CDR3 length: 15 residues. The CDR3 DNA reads TGTGCCAGCTCACAGGACAGGGGTAGCAATCAGCCCCAGCATTTT. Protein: CASSQDRGSNQPQHF. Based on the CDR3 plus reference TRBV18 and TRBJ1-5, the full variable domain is NAGVMQNPRHLVRRRGQEARLRCSPMKGHSHVYWYRQLPEEGLKFMVYLQKENIIDESGMPKERFSAEFPKEGPSILRIQQVVRGDSAAYFCASSQDRGSNQPQHFGDGTRLSIL.

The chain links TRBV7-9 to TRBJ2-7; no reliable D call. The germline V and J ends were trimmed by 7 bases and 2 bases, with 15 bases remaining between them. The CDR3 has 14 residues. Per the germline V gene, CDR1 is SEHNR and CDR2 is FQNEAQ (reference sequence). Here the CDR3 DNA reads TGTGCCAGCACCCCCGGTCCGGTCGCCTACGAGCAGTACTTC. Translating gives CASTPGPVAYEQYF.

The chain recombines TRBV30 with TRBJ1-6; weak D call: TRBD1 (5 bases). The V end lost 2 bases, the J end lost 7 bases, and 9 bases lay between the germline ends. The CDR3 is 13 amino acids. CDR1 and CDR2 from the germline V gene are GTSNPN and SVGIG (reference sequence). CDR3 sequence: CAWSTHRNSPLHF. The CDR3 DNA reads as TGTGCCTGGAGTACCCACAGGAATTCACCCCTCCACTTT.

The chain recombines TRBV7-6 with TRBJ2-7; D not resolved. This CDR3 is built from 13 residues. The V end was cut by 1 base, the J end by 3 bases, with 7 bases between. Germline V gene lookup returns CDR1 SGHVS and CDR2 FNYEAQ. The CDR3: CASSLESVYEQYF. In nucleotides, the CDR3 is TGTGCCAGCAGCTTAGAATCGGTCTACGAGCAGTACTTC.

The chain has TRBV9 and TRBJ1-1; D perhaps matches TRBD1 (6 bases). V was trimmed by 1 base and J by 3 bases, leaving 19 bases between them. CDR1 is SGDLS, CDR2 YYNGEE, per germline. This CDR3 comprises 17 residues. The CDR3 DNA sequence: TGTGCCAGCAGCGTATGGGACCACAAAAGGGGGTACACTGAAGCTTTCTTT. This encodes CASSVWDHKRGYTEAFF. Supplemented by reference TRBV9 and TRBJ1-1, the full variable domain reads DSGVTQTPKHLITATGQRVTLRCSPRSGDLSVYWYQQSLDQGLQFLIQYYNGEERAKGNILERFSAQQFPDLHSELNLSSLELGDSALYFCASSVWDHKRGYTEAFFGQGTRLTVV.

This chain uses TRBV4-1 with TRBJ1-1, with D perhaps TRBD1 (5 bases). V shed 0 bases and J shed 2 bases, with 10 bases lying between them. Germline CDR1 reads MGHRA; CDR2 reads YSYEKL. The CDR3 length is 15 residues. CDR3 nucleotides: TGCGCCAGCAGCCAAGAGGGCAGGGAAAACACTGAAGCTTTCTTT. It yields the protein CASSQEGRENTEAFF.

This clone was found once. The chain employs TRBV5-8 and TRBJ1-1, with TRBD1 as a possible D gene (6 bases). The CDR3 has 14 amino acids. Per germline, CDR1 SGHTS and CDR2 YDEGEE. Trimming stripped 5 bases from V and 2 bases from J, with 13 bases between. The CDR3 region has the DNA TGTGCCAGCAGAACCGGACAGACCAACACTGAAGCTTTCTTT. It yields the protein CASRTGQTNTEAFF.

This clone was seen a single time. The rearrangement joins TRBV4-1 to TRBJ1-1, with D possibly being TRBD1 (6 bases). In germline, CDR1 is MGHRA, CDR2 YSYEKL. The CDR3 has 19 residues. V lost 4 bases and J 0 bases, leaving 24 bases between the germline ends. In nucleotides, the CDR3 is TGCGCCAGCAGCCGACGGATTAACAGGGACCTTAACCTGAACACTGAAGCTTTCTTT. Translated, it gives CASSRRINRDLNLNTEAFF.

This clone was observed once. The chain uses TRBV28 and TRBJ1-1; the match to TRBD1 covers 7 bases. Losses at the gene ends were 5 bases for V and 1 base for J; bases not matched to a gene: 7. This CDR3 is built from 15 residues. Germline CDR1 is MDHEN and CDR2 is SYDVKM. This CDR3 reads CASSVTRGRNTEAFF. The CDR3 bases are TGTGCCAGCAGTGTTACCAGGGGGAGGAACACTGAAGCTTTCTTT.